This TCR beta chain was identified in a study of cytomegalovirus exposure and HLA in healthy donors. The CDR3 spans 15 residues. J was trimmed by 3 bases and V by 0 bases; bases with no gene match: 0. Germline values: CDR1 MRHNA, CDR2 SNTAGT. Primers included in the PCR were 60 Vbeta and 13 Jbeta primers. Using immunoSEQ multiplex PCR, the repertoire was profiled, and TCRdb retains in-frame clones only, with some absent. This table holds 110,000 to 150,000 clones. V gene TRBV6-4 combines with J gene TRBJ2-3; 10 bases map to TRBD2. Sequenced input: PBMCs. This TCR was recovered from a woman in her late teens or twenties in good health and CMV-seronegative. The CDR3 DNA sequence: TGTGCCAGCAGTGACTCTAGCGGGGGGACAGATACGCAGTATTTT. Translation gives CASSDSSGGTDTQYF.